One and the same sample provided the 18 T cell receptor beta chains below, sequenced in a study of T-cell reconstitution after alpha-beta-depleted transplantation in children. Using unique molecular identifiers, the investigators prepared the TCRbeta library. TCRdb processed the PCR reads anew with MiXCR; each CDR3 protein has one entry. Of roughly 310,000 distinct CDR3 sequences listed, roughly 25% are singletons. Sample: PBMCs, mostly from graft donor cells, taken 180 days after TCRalphabeta/CD19-depleted stem cell transplant. All receptors come from a male patient between 5 and 17 years old who had a stem cell transplant for acute lymphoblastic leukemia, so the T cells may come from the graft donor.

In this sample, this clonotype turned up many times. This sequence joins TRBV11-2 and TRBJ2-5; 8 nucleotides agree with TRBD2. Germline CDR1 reads SGHAT; CDR2 reads FQNNGV. Trimming removed 5 bases from V and 3 bases from J; junction bases left unmatched: 8. CDR3 length: 15 amino acids. As DNA, the CDR3 is TGTGCCAGCAGCGGCGAGGGACTAGGGGAAGAGACCCAGTACTTC. It specifies CASSGEGLGEETQYF.

This clonotype was detected a few times. The chain is built from TRBV5-6 and TRBJ2-7; the D gene is possibly TRBD1 (5 bases). Deletions cut 1 base from V and 6 bases from J, with 17 bases between. CDR1 is SGHDT, CDR2 YYEEEE, per germline. The CDR3 consists of 15 residues. The CDR3 loop is CASSLRARASREQYF. The CDR3 DNA reads as TGTGCCAGCAGCTTGCGCGCCAGGGCGTCCCGCGAGCAGTACTTC.

This clonotype was counted many times. This sequence joins TRBV5-1 and TRBJ2-3, with unresolved D. Trimming pared 4 bases from V and 2 bases from J, leaving 5 bases between. The germline CDR1 and CDR2 sequences are SGHRS and YFSETQ. The CDR3 has 12 residues. CDR3 DNA sequence: TGCGCCAGCAGCGACTTCACAGATACGCAGTATTTT. Translating gives CASSDFTDTQYF.

This CDR3 reads CSVESWADEKLFF. The CDR3 nucleotides read TGCAGCGTTGAATCGTGGGCGGATGAAAAACTGTTTTTT. The chain couples TRBV29-1 to TRBJ1-4, with D unclear. Germline CDR1 is SQVTM and CDR2 is ANQGSEA. This CDR3 spans 13 amino acids. Trimming took 2 bases from V and 6 from J, leaving 10 bases between them.

This clonotype was detected ten times or more. This chain joins TRBV20-1 and TRBJ2-1, with 11 bases that match TRBD2. The CDR3 totals 14 residues. V was pared by 3 bases and J by 13 bases, with 11 bases of the junction left unmatched. The germline gives CDR1 DFQATT, CDR2 SNEGSKA (reference sequence). The CDR3 region is CSARKLAGGLGQFF. The CDR3 DNA sequence: TGCAGTGCTAGGAAGCTAGCGGGAGGCCTTGGCCAGTTCTTC.

The chain joins TRBV11-2 to TRBJ2-1, with 7 bases identical to TRBD2. Looked up from germline, CDR1 is SGHAT and CDR2 is FQNNGV. There are 15 residues in the CDR3. J was trimmed by 5 bases and V by 7 bases; bases with no gene match: 11. Here the CDR3 DNA reads TGTGCCAGCAAGGGGCGGGAGAAAAGGGACAATGAGCAGTTCTTC. Its protein product is CASKGREKRDNEQFF.

There are a few counts of this clonotype. V gene TRBV6-1 combines with J gene TRBJ2-3; tentative D call: TRBD2 (5 bases). From germline, CDR1 is MNHNS and CDR2 SASEGT. V lost 8 bases and J 1 base, leaving 28 bases between the germline ends. CDR3 length equals 19 residues. CDR3: CASARLSGWESAGTDTQYF. In DNA form, the CDR3 reads TGTGCCAGCGCCCGTCTAAGTGGGTGGGAGTCGGCGGGCACAGATACGCAGTATTTT.

The rearrangement uses TRBV20-1 and TRBJ1-1; 7 positions match TRBD1. Germline trimming cut 4 bases from V and 6 bases from J; bases unmatched to any gene: 14. This CDR3 contains 15 residues. CDR1 DFQATT and CDR2 SNEGSKA come from the germline V gene (reference sequence). CDR3 in DNA: TGCAGTGCTACCCGCGTCGGGACAGTCCGTCCTGAAGCTTTCTTT. Protein: CSATRVGTVRPEAFF.

The chain links TRBV12-3 or TRBV12-4 to TRBJ2-1; D remains ambiguous. This CDR3 spans 13 amino acids. Trimming stripped 4 bases from V and 5 bases from J, with 9 bases between. CDR3 sequence: CASSYGGNNEQFF. The CDR3 DNA reads as TGTGCCAGCAGTTATGGCGGAAACAATGAGCAGTTCTTC.

The rearrangement links TRBV12-3 or TRBV12-4 to TRBJ1-4; 8 bases match TRBD1. The V gene end was trimmed by 3 bases and the J gene end by 3 bases; junction bases not matched to a gene: 3. The CDR3 runs 15 residues. CDR3 amino acids: CASSLVGQANEKLFF. The CDR3 bases are TGTGCCAGCAGTTTGGTGGGACAGGCTAATGAAAAACTGTTTTTT.

This chain uses TRBV4-1 with TRBJ2-3, with D perhaps assigned TRBD1 or TRBD2 (5 bases each). V gave up 1 base and J gave up 5 bases, with 28 bases separating them. The germline CDR1 and CDR2 sequences are MGHRA and YSYEKL. The CDR3 spans 20 residues. The CDR3 loop reads CASSQGRWRYWDHIGDTQYF. The CDR3 coding sequence is TGCGCCAGCAGCCAAGGAAGATGGCGTTATTGGGACCACATCGGAGATACGCAGTATTTT.

The chain joins TRBV19 to TRBJ2-1; D remains unclear. CDR3 length: 12 residues. The germline V gene has CDR1 LNHDA and CDR2 SQIVND (reference sequence). V lost 3 bases, J lost 9 bases, and 9 bases lay in between. The CDR3 DNA reads TGTGCCAGTAGTATGGGGTTGAGTGAGCAGTTCTTC. Translation gives CASSMGLSEQFF.

This rearrangement joins TRBV4-1 to TRBJ2-2; 8 nucleotides agree with TRBD2. V was pared by 7 bases and J by 5 bases, with 12 bases of the junction left unmatched. The CDR3 loop spans 16 amino acids. From germline, CDR1 is MGHRA and CDR2 YSYEKL. CDR3 protein: CASKFGSGIETGELFF. CDR3 DNA: TGCGCCAGCAAATTCGGTAGCGGGATAGAAACCGGGGAGCTGTTTTTT.

The chain links TRBV2 to TRBJ2-5; 9 positions agree with TRBD2. The CDR3 spans 18 residues. J was trimmed by 4 bases and V by 8 bases; bases with no gene match: 20. Germline CDR1 and CDR2: SNHLY and FYNNEI. The CDR3 sequence is CASGKISGGGRAIETQYF. CDR3 in DNA: TGTGCCAGCGGTAAAATCAGTGGGGGCGGGAGGGCCATAGAGACCCAGTACTTC.

There are a few counts of this clonotype. The V call is TRBV12-3 or TRBV12-4, the J call TRBJ1-2, with TRBD1 matching 8 bases. V lost 6 bases and J lost 1; bases outside the gene matches: 4. The CDR3 runs 14 residues. CDR3 sequence: CASRKTGDNYGYTF. CDR3 in DNA: TGTGCCAGCAGAAAGACAGGGGATAACTATGGCTACACCTTC.

This chain links TRBV3-1 with TRBJ2-7; 11 bases line up with TRBD2. The V gene end was trimmed by 6 bases and the J gene end by 1 base; junction bases not matched to a gene: 2. The germline CDR1 and CDR2 sequences are LGHDT and YNNKEL (reference sequence). The CDR3 covers 14 residues. DNA of the CDR3: TGTGCCAGCAGGACTAGCGGGAAGTCCTACGAGCAGTACTTC. Protein product: CASRTSGKSYEQYF.

To note about this clonotype: One end of the junction varies from germline; a read error may be responsible. The chain has TRBV10-3 and TRBJ2-7; TRBD1 agrees at 12 bases. CDR1 ENHRY and CDR2 SYGVKD come from the germline V gene. This CDR3 is 15 amino acids long. The CDR3 region has the DNA TGTGACATCAGTGAGGCCGGGACAGGGGGCCACGAGCAGTACTTC. Translation gives CDISEAGTGGHEQYF.

This clonotype has more than one count but fewer than ten. The gene calls are TRBV4-1 and TRBJ2-5, with D maybe TRBD2 (6 bases). The CDR3 extends over 15 amino acids. Germline V lookup: CDR1 MGHRA, CDR2 YSYEKL. V was pared by 1 base and J by 3 bases, with 12 bases between. The CDR3 nucleotides are TGCGCCAGCAGCCAAGGACGGGGGTGGAAAGAGACCCAGTACTTC. It codes for CASSQGRGWKETQYF.